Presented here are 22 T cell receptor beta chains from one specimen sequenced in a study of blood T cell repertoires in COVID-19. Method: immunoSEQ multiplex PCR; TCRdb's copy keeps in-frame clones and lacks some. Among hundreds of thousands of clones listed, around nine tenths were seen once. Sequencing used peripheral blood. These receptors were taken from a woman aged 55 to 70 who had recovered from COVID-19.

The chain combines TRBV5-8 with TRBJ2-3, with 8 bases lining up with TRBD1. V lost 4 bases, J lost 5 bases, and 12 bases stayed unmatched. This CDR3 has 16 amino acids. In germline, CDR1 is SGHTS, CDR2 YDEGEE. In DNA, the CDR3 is TGTGCCAGCAGCCGGGCTAAGGGACAGGTGGGAGATACGCAGTATTTT. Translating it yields CASSRAKGQVGDTQYF.

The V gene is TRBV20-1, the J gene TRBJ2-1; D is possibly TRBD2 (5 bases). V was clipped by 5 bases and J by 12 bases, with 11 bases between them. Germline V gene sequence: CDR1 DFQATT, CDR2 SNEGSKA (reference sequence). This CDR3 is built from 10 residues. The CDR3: CSAGPSLQFF. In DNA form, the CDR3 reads TGCAGTGCTGGGCCTAGCTTGCAGTTCTTC.

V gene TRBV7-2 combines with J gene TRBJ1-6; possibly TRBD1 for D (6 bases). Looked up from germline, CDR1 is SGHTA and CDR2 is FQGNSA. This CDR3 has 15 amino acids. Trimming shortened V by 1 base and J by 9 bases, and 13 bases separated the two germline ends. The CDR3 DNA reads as TGTGCCAGCAGCTTAGAATCTAGGACAGCTTCACCCCTCCACTTT. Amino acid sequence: CASSLESRTASPLHF.

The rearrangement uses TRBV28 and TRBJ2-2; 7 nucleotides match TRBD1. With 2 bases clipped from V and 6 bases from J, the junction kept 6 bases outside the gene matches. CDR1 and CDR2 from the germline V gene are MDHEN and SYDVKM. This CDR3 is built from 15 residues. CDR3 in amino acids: CASSLRGGAAGELFF. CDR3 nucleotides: TGTGCCAGCAGTTTACGAGGGGGCGCAGCCGGGGAGCTGTTTTTT.

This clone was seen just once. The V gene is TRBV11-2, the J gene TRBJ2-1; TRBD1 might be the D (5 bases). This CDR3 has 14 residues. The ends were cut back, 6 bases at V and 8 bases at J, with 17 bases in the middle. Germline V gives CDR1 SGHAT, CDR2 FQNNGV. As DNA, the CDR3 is TGTGCCAGCAGTCCTCTAAGGGGAATGTATGAGCAGTTCTTC. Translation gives CASSPLRGMYEQFF. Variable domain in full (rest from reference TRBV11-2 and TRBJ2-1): EAGVAQSPRYKIIEKRQSVAFWCNPISGHATLYWYQQILGQGPKLLIQFQNNGVVDDSQLPKDRFSAERLKGVDSTLKIQPAKLEDSAVYLCASSPLRGMYEQFFGPGTRLTVL.

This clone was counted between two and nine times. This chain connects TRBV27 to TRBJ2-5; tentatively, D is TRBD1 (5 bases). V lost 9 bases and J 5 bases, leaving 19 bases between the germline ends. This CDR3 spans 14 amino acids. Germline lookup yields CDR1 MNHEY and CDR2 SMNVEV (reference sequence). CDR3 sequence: CASATRSGWETQYF. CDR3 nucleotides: TGTGCCAGTGCAACCAGGTCAGGGTGGGAGACCCAGTACTTC.

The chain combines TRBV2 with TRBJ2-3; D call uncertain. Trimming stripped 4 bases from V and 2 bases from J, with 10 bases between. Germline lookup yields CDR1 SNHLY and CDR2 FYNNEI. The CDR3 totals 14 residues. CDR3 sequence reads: CASSVGLHTDTQYF. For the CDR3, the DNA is TGTGCCAGCAGTGTTGGCCTCCACACAGATACGCAGTATTTT.

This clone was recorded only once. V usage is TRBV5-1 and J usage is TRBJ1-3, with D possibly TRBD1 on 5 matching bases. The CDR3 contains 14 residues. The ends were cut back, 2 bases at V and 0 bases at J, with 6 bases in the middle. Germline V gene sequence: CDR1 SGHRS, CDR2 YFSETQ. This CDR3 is CASSFQGSGNTIYF. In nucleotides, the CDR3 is TGCGCCAGCAGCTTCCAGGGCTCTGGAAACACCATATATTTT.

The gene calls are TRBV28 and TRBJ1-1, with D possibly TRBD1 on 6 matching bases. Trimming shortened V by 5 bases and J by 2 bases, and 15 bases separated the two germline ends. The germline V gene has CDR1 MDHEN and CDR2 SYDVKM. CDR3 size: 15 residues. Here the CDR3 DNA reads TGTGCCAGCAGTCGCCCCCCAGGGGCAAACACTGAAGCTTTCTTT. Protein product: CASSRPPGANTEAFF. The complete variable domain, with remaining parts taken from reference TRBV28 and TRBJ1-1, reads DVKVTQSSRYLVKRTGEKVFLECVQDMDHENMFWYRQDPGLGLRLIYFSYDVKMKEKGDIPEGYSVSREKKERFSLILESASTNQTSMYLCASSRPPGANTEAFFGQGTRLTVV.

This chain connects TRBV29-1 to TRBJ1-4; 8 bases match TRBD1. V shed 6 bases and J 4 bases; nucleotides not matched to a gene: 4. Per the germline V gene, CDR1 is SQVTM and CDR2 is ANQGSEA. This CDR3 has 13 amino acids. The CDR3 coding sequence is TGCAGCGTGCGGGACAGGTATAATGAAAAACTGTTTTTT. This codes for CSVRDRYNEKLFF.

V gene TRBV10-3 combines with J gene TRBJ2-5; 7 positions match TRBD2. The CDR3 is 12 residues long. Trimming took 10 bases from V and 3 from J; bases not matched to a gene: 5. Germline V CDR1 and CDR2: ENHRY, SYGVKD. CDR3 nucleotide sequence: TGTGCCACCCGAGGACTAGAAGAGACCCAGTACTTC. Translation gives CATRGLEETQYF.

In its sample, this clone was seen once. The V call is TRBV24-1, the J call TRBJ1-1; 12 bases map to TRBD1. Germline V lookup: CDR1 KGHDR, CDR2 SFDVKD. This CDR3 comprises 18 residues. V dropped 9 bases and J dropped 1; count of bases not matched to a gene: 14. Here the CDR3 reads CATARDRGRMVANTEAFF. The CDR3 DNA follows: TGTGCCACCGCTCGGGACAGGGGGCGCATGGTCGCGAACACTGAAGCTTTCTTT.

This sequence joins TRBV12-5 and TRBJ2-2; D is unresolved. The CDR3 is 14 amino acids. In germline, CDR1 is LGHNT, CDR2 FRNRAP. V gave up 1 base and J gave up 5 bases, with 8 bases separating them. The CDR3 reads CASGLGHRTGELFF. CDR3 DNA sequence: TGTGCTAGTGGTTTGGGGCACCGTACCGGGGAGCTGTTTTTT.

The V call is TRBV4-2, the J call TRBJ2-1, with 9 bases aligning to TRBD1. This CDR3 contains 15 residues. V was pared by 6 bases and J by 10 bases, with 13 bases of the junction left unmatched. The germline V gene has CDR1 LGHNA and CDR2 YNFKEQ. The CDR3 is CASSLTGQGSIEQFF. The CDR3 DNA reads TGTGCCAGCAGTCTTACGGGACAGGGATCGATCGAGCAGTTCTTC.

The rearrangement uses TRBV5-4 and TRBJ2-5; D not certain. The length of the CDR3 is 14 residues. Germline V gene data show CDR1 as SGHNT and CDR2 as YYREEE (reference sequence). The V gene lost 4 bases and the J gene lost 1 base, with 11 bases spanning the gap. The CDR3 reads CASSPQVAQETQYF. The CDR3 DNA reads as TGTGCCAGCAGCCCCCAGGTCGCCCAAGAGACCCAGTACTTC.

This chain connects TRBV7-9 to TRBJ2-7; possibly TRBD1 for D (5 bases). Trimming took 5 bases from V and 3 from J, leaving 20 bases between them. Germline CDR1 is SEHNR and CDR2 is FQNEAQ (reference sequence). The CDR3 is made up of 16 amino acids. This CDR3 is CASSPPGPRQYYEQYF. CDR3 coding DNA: TGTGCCAGCAGCCCTCCTGGACCCAGACAGTACTACGAGCAGTACTTC. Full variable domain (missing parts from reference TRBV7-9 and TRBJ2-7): DTGVSQNPRHKITKRGQNVTFRCDPISEHNRLYWYRQTLGQGPEFLTYFQNEAQLEKSRLLSDRFSAERPKGSFSTLEIQRTEQGDSAMYLCASSPPGPRQYYEQYFGPGTRLTVT.

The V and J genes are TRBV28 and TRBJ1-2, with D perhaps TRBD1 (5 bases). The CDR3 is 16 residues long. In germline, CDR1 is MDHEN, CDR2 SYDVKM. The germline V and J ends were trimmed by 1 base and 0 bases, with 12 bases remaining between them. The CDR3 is CASSLSLGGTNYGYTF. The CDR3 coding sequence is TGTGCCAGCAGTTTATCCCTCGGGGGTACTAACTATGGCTACACCTTC.

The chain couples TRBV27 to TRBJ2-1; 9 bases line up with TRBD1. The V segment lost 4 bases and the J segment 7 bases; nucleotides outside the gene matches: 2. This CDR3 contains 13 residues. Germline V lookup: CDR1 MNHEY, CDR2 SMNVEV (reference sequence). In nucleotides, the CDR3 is TGTGCCAGCAGTTGGGGACAGGGTAATGAGCAGTTCTTC. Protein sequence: CASSWGQGNEQFF.

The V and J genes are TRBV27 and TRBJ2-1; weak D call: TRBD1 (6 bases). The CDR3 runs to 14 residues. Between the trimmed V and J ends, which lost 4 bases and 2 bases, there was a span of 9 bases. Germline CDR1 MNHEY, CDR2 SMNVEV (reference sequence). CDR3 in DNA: TGTGCCAGCAGTTCCGGACAGACCTACAATGAGCAGTTCTTC. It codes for CASSSGQTYNEQFF.

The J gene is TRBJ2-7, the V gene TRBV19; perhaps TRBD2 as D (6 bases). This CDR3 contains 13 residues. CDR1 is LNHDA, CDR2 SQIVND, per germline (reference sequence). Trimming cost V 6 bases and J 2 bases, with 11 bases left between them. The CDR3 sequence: CASRGTFTYEQYF. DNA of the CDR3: TGTGCCAGTAGGGGGACTTTCACCTACGAGCAGTACTTC.

The CDR3 DNA sequence: TGTGCCAGCAGCGCCCTAGCGGGGGGGCGCGACGAGCAGTACTTC. This gives the protein CASSALAGGRDEQYF. The chain joins TRBV9 to TRBJ2-7; 12 bases agree with TRBD2. V lost 3 bases and J lost 5; bases outside the gene matches: 6. Germline CDR1 SGDLS, CDR2 YYNGEE. The length of the CDR3 is 15 residues.

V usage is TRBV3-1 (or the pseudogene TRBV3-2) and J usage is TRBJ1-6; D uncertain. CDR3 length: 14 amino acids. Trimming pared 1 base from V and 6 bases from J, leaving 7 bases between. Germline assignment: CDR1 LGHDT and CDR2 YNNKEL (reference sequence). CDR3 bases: TGTGCCAGCAGCCAAGGACGGGGTAATTCACCCCTCCACTTT. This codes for CASSQGRGNSPLHF.